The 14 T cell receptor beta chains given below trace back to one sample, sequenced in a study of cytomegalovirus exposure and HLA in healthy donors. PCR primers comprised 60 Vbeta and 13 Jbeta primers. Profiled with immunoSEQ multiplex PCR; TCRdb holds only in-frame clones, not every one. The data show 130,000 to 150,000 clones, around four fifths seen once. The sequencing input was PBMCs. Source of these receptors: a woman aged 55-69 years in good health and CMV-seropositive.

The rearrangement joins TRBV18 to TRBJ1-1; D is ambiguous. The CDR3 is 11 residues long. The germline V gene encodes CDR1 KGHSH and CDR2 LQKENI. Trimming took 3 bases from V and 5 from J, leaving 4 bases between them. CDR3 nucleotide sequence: TGTGCCAGCTCACCCGGGACTGAAGCTTTCTTT. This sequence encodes CASSPGTEAFF. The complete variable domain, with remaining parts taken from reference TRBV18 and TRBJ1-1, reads NAGVMQNPRHLVRRRGQEARLRCSPMKGHSHVYWYRQLPEEGLKFMVYLQKENIIDESGMPKERFSAEFPKEGPSILRIQQVVRGDSAAYFCASSPGTEAFFGQGTRLTVV.

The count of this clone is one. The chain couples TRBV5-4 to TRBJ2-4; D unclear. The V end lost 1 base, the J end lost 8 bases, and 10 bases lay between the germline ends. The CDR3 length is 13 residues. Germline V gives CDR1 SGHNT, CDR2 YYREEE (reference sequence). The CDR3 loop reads CASSLQGRDIQYF. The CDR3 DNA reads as TGTGCCAGCAGCTTGCAAGGTCGGGACATTCAGTACTTC. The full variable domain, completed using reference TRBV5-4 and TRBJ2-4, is ETGVTQSPTHLIKTRGQQVTLRCSSQSGHNTVSWYQQALGQGPQFIFQYYREEENGRGNFPPRFSGLQFPNYSSELNVNALELDDSALYLCASSLQGRDIQYFGAGTRLSVL.

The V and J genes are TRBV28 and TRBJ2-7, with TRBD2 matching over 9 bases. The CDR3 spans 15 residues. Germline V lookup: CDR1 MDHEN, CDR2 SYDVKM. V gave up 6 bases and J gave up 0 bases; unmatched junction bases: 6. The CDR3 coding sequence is TGTGCCAGCAGGATTAGCGGGAGCCCCTCCTACGAGCAGTACTTC. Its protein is CASRISGSPSYEQYF.

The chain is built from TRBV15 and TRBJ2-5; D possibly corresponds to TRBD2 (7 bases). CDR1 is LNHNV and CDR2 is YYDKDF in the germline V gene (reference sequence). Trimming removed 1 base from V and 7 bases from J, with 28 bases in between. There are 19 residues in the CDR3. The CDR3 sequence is CATSRVWGTPGGLRGTQYF. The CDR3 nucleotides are TGTGCCACCAGCAGAGTTTGGGGTACGCCGGGGGGCCTAAGAGGGACCCAGTACTTC.

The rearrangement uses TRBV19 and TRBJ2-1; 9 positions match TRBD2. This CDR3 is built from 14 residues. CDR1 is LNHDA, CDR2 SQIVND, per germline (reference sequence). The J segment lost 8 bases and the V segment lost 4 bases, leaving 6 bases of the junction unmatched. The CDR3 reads CASSTATSGDEQFF. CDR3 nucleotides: TGTGCCAGTAGTACGGCGACTAGCGGAGATGAGCAGTTCTTC.

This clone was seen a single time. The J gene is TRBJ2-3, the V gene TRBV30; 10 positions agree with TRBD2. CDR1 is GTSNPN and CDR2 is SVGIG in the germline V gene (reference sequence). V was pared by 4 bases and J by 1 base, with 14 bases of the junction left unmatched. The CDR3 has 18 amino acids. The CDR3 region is CAWTQGLAGVVGTDTQYF. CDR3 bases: TGTGCCTGGACCCAGGGGCTAGCGGGAGTAGTAGGCACAGATACGCAGTATTTT.

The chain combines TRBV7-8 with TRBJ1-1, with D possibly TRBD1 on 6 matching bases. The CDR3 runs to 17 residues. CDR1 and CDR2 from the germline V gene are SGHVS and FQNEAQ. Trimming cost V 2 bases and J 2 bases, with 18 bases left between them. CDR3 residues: CASSLREQGWRNTEAFF. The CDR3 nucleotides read TGTGCCAGCAGCTTAAGGGAACAGGGTTGGAGAAACACTGAAGCTTTCTTT.

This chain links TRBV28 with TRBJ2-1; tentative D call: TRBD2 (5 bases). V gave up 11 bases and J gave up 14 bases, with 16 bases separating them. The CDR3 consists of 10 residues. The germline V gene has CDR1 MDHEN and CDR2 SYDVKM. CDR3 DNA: TGTGCCGCCAAACGGGAAAAAAAGTTCTTC. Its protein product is CAAKREKKFF.

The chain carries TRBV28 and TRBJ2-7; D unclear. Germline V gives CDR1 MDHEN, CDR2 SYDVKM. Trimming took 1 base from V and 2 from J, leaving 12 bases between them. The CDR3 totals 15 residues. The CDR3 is CASSLFVSSTYEQYF. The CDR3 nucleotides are TGTGCCAGCAGTTTATTTGTCAGTTCCACCTACGAGCAGTACTTC.

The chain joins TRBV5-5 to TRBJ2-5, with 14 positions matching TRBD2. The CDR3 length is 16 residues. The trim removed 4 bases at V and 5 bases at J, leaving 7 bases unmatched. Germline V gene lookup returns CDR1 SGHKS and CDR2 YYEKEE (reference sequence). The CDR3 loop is CASSGGTSGRRETQYF. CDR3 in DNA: TGTGCCAGCAGCGGTGGGACTAGCGGGAGAAGGGAGACCCAGTACTTC. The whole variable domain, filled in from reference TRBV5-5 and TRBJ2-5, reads DAGVTQSPTHLIKTRGQQVTLRCSPISGHKSVSWYQQVLGQGPQFIFQYYEKEERGRGNFPDRFSARQFPNYSSELNVNALLLGDSALYLCASSGGTSGRRETQYFGPGTRLLVL.

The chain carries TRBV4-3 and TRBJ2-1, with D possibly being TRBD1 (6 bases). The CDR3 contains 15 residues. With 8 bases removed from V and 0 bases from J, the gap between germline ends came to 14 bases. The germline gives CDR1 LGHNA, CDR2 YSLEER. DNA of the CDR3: TGCGCCAGCGGACCAACAGGGAGCTCCTACAATGAGCAGTTCTTC. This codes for CASGPTGSSYNEQFF.

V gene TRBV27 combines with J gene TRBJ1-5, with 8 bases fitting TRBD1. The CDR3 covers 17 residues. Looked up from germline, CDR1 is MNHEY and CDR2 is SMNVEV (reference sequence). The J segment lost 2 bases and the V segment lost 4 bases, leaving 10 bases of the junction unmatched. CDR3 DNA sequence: TGTGCCAGCAGTTCTACCTGGGCAGGGGGCCGCAATCAGCCCCAGCATTTT. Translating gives CASSSTWAGGRNQPQHF.

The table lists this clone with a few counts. CDR3: CASSLRQARNQPQHF. In nucleotides, the CDR3 is TGTGCCAGCAGCTTACGACAGGCTCGCAATCAGCCCCAGCATTTT. The V gene is TRBV5-6, the J gene TRBJ1-5; TRBD1 might be the D (6 bases). The V and J ends lost 2 bases and 2 bases respectively, with 11 bases between them. The V gene's germline CDR1 is SGHDT and CDR2 YYEEEE. The CDR3 extends over 15 amino acids.

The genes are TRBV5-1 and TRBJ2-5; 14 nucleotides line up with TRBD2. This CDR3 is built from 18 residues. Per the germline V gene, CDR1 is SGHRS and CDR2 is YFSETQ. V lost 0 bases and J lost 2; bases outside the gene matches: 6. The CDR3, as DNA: TGCGCCAGCAGCTTGGCGGGGACTAGCGGGAGAGGTCAAGAGACCCAGTACTTC. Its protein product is CASSLAGTSGRGQETQYF. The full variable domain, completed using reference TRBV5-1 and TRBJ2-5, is KAGVTQTPRYLIKTRGQQVTLSCSPISGHRSVSWYQQTPGQGLQFLFEYFSETQRNKGNFPGRFSGRQFSNSRSEMNVSTLELGDSALYLCASSLAGTSGRGQETQYFGPGTRLLVL.